The subject of this entry is one T cell receptor beta chain. The antigen remains undetermined. Assay: immunoSEQ multiplex PCR; the TCRdb copy retains only in-frame clones and omits some. The table lists approximately 420,000 clones, 85% to 90% of them singletons. This entry is derived from a study of Ad26.COV2.S vaccination and SARS-CoV-2 variants. Study conclusions and caveats: Possible underestimation of total T cell responses by the TCR breadth and depth analyses was noted.

Germline V gene lookup returns CDR1 SGHDT and CDR2 YYEEEE. The V and J ends lost 1 base and 2 bases respectively, with 6 bases between them. This CDR3 region has 14 residues. The treatment is: around 19 received Ad26.COV2.S at low or high dose, single or two shots; a few received placebo; per-sample allocation not given. Material that was analyzed had been drawn on day 63 after the first vaccine or placebo injection. The clonotype was recovered from a person between 18 and 59 years old who received the Ad26.COV2.S COVID-19 vaccine or a placebo. The chain recombines TRBV5-6 with TRBJ1-4; D gene uncertain. Sample: peripheral blood, taken in a trial of Ad26.COV2.S vaccine versus placebo. CDR3 protein: CASSLSGTNEKLFF. The CDR3 nucleotides are TGTGCCAGCAGCTTGAGTGGCACTAATGAAAAACTGTTTTTT.